Following are 5 T cell receptor beta chains from one sample sequenced in a study of cytomegalovirus exposure and HLA in healthy donors. PCR was performed using 60 Vbeta and 13 Jbeta primers. The protocol was immunoSEQ multiplex PCR, while the TCRdb copy is restricted to in-frame clones and leaves out a portion. In the table there are 60,000 to 75,000 clones, about two thirds of which are singletons. Sequenced input: PBMCs. These receptors came from a woman between 40 and 50 years old in good health and CMV-seropositive.

This sequence joins TRBV6-4 and TRBJ2-1; the match to TRBD2 covers 8 bases. From germline, CDR1 is MRHNA and CDR2 SNTAGT. The CDR3 extends over 16 amino acids. Trimming took 2 bases from V and 5 from J; bases not matched to a gene: 8. The CDR3 DNA reads TGTGCCAGCAGTGACGCTCCTCGCGGGGGGCACAATGAGCAGTTCTTC. Encoded protein: CASSDAPRGGHNEQFF.

The chain joins TRBV4-1 to TRBJ1-5; D unclear. Germline V gene sequence: CDR1 MGHRA, CDR2 YSYEKL. Trimming removed 3 bases from V and 9 bases from J, with 12 bases in between. The CDR3 has 13 amino acids. CDR3 residues: CASSQRRELPQHF. CDR3 DNA sequence: TGCGCCAGCAGCCAGAGGAGAGAGCTGCCCCAGCATTTT.

Comments on this clone: Other DNA sequences in this specimen translate into the identical CDR3. The rearrangement uses TRBV10-1 and TRBJ1-6, with D unclear. Per the germline V gene, CDR1 is WNHNN and CDR2 is SYGVQD (reference sequence). Deletions cut 6 bases from V and 8 bases from J, with 14 bases between. The CDR3 is 14 residues long. CDR3 sequence (DNA): TGCGCCAGCAGGAAAGAACCAGGTGATTCACCCCTCCACTTT. This gives the protein CASRKEPGDSPLHF.

The CDR3 is CASSVQGNDDEQFF. DNA of the CDR3: TGTGCCAGCAGTGTCCAGGGGAACGACGATGAGCAGTTCTTC. The chain links TRBV6-6 to TRBJ2-1; TRBD1 might be the D (6 bases). The CDR3 sequence is 14 residues long. Germline values: CDR1 MNHNY, CDR2 SVGAGI (reference sequence). Trimming pared 5 bases from V and 8 bases from J, leaving 16 bases between.

This rearrangement joins TRBV11-3 to TRBJ1-6; the match to TRBD1 covers 7 bases. The CDR3 contains 16 residues. V lost 5 bases, J lost 9 bases, and 13 bases stayed unmatched. Germline V gives CDR1 SGHNT, CDR2 YENEEA. The CDR3 nucleotides read TGTGCCAGCAGCCCCAATGGCGGGACAGTGGGTTCACCCCTCCACTTT. It specifies CASSPNGGTVGSPLHF.